Presented here are 5 T cell receptor beta chains from one specimen sequenced in a study of blood T cell repertoires in COVID-19. The repertoire was sequenced with immunoSEQ multiplex PCR; TCRdb's copy has only in-frame clones and lacks some. The table lists 150,000 to 200,000 clones, 79% of them singletons, with approximately 15% in the top ten. Sequenced input: peripheral blood. The receptors derive from a man between 60 and 70 years old with active or convalescent COVID-19.

The chain employs TRBV7-2 and TRBJ2-1, with 8 positions matching TRBD2. V lost 4 bases and J lost 7; bases outside the gene matches: 9. The CDR3 totals 15 residues. Looked up from germline, CDR1 is SGHTA and CDR2 is FQGNSA. The CDR3 loop is CASSWPGLGRNEQFF. DNA of the CDR3: TGTGCCAGCAGCTGGCCGGGACTAGGGCGGAATGAGCAGTTCTTC. Full variable domain (missing parts from reference TRBV7-2 and TRBJ2-1): GAGVSQSPSNKVTEKGKDVELRCDPISGHTALYWYRQSLGQGLEFLIYFQGNSAPDKSGLPSDRFSAERTGGSVSTLTIQRTQQEDSAVYLCASSWPGLGRNEQFFGPGTRLTVL.

This clone showed up just a few times. The chain carries TRBV4-1 and TRBJ2-5; TRBD2 matches 13 bases. Germline CDR1 is MGHRA and CDR2 is YSYEKL. The CDR3 totals 18 residues. V was clipped by 0 bases and J by 5 bases; unmatched bases: 9. The CDR3 here is CASSQDFRLAGGIETQYF. CDR3 bases: TGCGCCAGCAGCCAAGATTTTCGACTAGCGGGGGGCATCGAGACCCAGTACTTC.

This clone was counted only a few times. This chain joins TRBV7-3 and TRBJ2-7, with 8 bases matching TRBD1. Trimming at V came to 5 bases and at J to 0 bases, leaving 12 bases not matched to a gene. This CDR3 has 17 residues. CDR1 is SGHTA, CDR2 FQGTGA, per germline. The CDR3 sequence is CASSHKTTGDLSYEQYF. CDR3 in DNA: TGTGCCAGCAGCCACAAAACGACAGGGGACCTCTCCTACGAGCAGTACTTC.

In regard to this clone: Other nucleotide sequences from this sample produce the same CDR3. The chain couples TRBV25-1 to TRBJ2-2; a possible D gene is TRBD1 (6 bases). CDR3 size: 13 residues. Looked up from germline, CDR1 is MGHDK and CDR2 is SYGVNS. With 3 bases removed from V and 6 bases from J, the gap between germline ends came to 8 bases. As DNA, the CDR3 is TGTGCCAGCAGTGACAGGGGTCCCGGGGAGCTGTTTTTT. Residues: CASSDRGPGELFF.

J is TRBJ2-3 and V is TRBV7-3, with 8 bases fitting TRBD2. CDR3 length: 14 amino acids. The germline V gene encodes CDR1 SGHTA and CDR2 FQGTGA. Losses at the gene ends were 5 bases for V and 4 bases for J; bases not matched to a gene: 5. CDR3 DNA sequence: TGTGCCAGCAGCCCAGCGGGAGCCGCAGATACGCAGTATTTT. It encodes CASSPAGAADTQYF.